One and the same sample provided the 25 T cell receptor beta chains below, sequenced in a study of blood T cell repertoires in COVID-19. Sequencing used immunoSEQ multiplex PCR; TCRdb keeps in-frame clones, though not all of them. This sample has approximately 290,000 clones, with about nine tenths found just once. The specimen was peripheral blood. Source of these receptors: an older woman with acute or convalescent COVID-19.

The chain employs TRBV2 and TRBJ2-1; 9 nucleotides match TRBD1. From germline, CDR1 is SNHLY and CDR2 FYNNEI. This CDR3 is built from 15 residues. The junction had 12 bases not matched to a gene; V was cut back by 5 bases and J by 10 bases. In DNA form, the CDR3 reads TGTGCCAGCAGTTACCGGGACAGGGCGGGTTCGGAGCAGTTCTTC. Encoded protein: CASSYRDRAGSEQFF.

The chain combines TRBV15 with TRBJ2-7; tentatively, D is TRBD2 (6 bases). The CDR3 has 15 amino acids. CDR1 is LNHNV and CDR2 is YYDKDF in the germline V gene (reference sequence). The V gene lost 2 bases and the J gene lost 5 bases, with 16 bases spanning the gap. CDR3: CATSRRDSGLDEQYF. CDR3 DNA sequence: TGTGCCACCAGCAGAAGGGACTCCGGGTTGGACGAGCAGTACTTC.

The chain employs TRBV30 and TRBJ2-1; 12 nucleotides agree with TRBD2. Looked up from germline, CDR1 is GTSNPN and CDR2 is SVGIG (reference sequence). The trim removed 1 base at V and 7 bases at J, leaving 5 bases unmatched. There are 15 residues in the CDR3. The DNA for the CDR3 is TGTGCCTGGAGTGGACTAGCGGGAGTAAGGAATGAGCAGTTCTTC. Translated, it gives CAWSGLAGVRNEQFF.

J is TRBJ1-5 and V is TRBV5-4, with TRBD1 matching 11 bases. This CDR3 contains 15 residues. Germline loops: CDR1 SGHNT, CDR2 YYREEE (reference sequence). Trimming at V came to 4 bases and at J to 5 bases, leaving 5 bases not matched to a gene. This chain's CDR3 is CASSAGTGGDQPQHF. The CDR3 nucleotides are TGTGCCAGCAGCGCCGGGACAGGGGGGGATCAGCCCCAGCATTTT.

The gene calls are TRBV7-3 and TRBJ1-1; a weak D match, TRBD1 (6 bases). CDR1 SGHTA and CDR2 FQGTGA come from the germline V gene. Trimming shortened V by 5 bases and J by 4 bases, and 14 bases separated the two germline ends. The length of the CDR3 is 14 residues. This CDR3 reads CASSGTGTITEAFF. CDR3 bases: TGTGCCAGCAGCGGAACAGGGACGATCACTGAAGCTTTCTTT.

The chain couples TRBV4-1 to TRBJ1-6; D gene uncertain. Germline V gene data show CDR1 as MGHRA and CDR2 as YSYEKL. The CDR3 loop spans 15 amino acids. Trimming stripped 0 bases from V and 15 bases from J, with 18 bases between. In DNA, the CDR3 is TGCGCCAGCAGCCAAGAAGGATCCCGGGAGATCCACCTCCACTTT. As protein: CASSQEGSREIHLHF.

The chain uses TRBV27 and TRBJ1-1; 7 bases map to TRBD1. The germline gives CDR1 MNHEY, CDR2 SMNVEV (reference sequence). With V trimmed by 2 bases and J by 1 base, 10 bases remained unmatched. The CDR3 is 17 residues long. The CDR3 bases are TGTGCCAGCAGTTTAAGTAGGGGGCGGGTGCCGAACACTGAAGCTTTCTTT. Translating gives CASSLSRGRVPNTEAFF.

The J gene is TRBJ2-1, the V gene TRBV7-2, with TRBD2 matching over 8 bases. The germline V gene encodes CDR1 SGHTA and CDR2 FQGNSA. After removal of 4 bases from V and 7 bases from J, the junction contained 9 bases not matched to a gene. The CDR3 is made up of 15 amino acids. CDR3 amino acids: CASSSLAGGKNEQFF. The CDR3 nucleotides are TGTGCCAGCAGCTCCTTGGCGGGGGGAAAGAATGAGCAGTTCTTC.

The chain combines TRBV14 with TRBJ1-4, with D perhaps TRBD1 (5 bases). The length of the CDR3 is 14 residues. CDR1 and CDR2 from the germline V gene are SGHDN and FVKESK. The V and J ends lost 2 bases and 5 bases respectively, with 9 bases between them. CDR3 region: CASSQLTENEKLFF. CDR3 DNA: TGTGCCAGCAGCCAATTGACAGAGAATGAAAAACTGTTTTTT.

As concerns this clone: Other DNA sequences in the same sample also yield this CDR3. This chain connects TRBV18 to TRBJ2-7, with D possibly matching TRBD1 (5 bases). This CDR3 is 12 amino acids long. V was pared by 4 bases and J by 3 bases, with 7 bases between. Germline lookup yields CDR1 KGHSH and CDR2 LQKENI. In nucleotides, the CDR3 is TGTGCCAGCTCACTGCAGGGCTACGAGCAGTACTTC. Residues: CASSLQGYEQYF. Variable domain in full (rest from reference TRBV18 and TRBJ2-7): NAGVMQNPRHLVRRRGQEARLRCSPMKGHSHVYWYRQLPEEGLKFMVYLQKENIIDESGMPKERFSAEFPKEGPSILRIQQVVRGDSAAYFCASSLQGYEQYFGPGTRLTVT.

This clone showed up just a few times. The chain carries TRBV4-1 and TRBJ2-6; a weak D match, TRBD1 (6 bases). This CDR3 has 18 residues. Germline CDR1 reads MGHRA; CDR2 reads YSYEKL. V lost 3 bases and J lost 0, with 15 bases in between. CDR3 in amino acids: CASSQRGHRTSGANVLTF. CDR3 nucleotides: TGCGCCAGCAGCCAGAGGGGACATCGTACCTCTGGGGCCAACGTCCTGACTTTC.

The rearrangement uses TRBV29-1 and TRBJ2-1; D might be TRBD2 (6 bases). Germline CDR1 and CDR2: SQVTM and ANQGSEA. V was pared by 7 bases and J by 0 bases, with 22 bases between. The CDR3 is 17 residues long. CDR3 DNA: TGCAGCGGGACCGCGGGACCCCTCGCCCCCTCCTACAATGAGCAGTTCTTC. Its translation is CSGTAGPLAPSYNEQFF.

The chain couples TRBV4-3 to TRBJ2-7; D is perhaps TRBD2 (6 bases). V was pared by 1 base and J by 0 bases, with 10 bases between. The CDR3 totals 15 residues. Per germline, CDR1 LGHNA and CDR2 YSLEER. CDR3 in DNA: TGCGCCAGCAGCCAAGGGGCGGGGAGCTCCTACGAGCAGTACTTC. Translation: CASSQGAGSSYEQYF.

V usage is TRBV18 and J usage is TRBJ1-1; 7 nucleotides agree with TRBD1. CDR3 length equals 16 residues. Trimming at V came to 2 bases and at J to 5 bases, leaving 11 bases not matched to a gene. Germline values: CDR1 KGHSH, CDR2 LQKENI. The CDR3 loop is CASSPIPRGAGTEAFF. The CDR3, as DNA: TGTGCCAGCTCACCAATACCCAGGGGGGCGGGGACTGAAGCTTTCTTT. The whole variable domain, filled in from reference TRBV18 and TRBJ1-1, reads NAGVMQNPRHLVRRRGQEARLRCSPMKGHSHVYWYRQLPEEGLKFMVYLQKENIIDESGMPKERFSAEFPKEGPSILRIQQVVRGDSAAYFCASSPIPRGAGTEAFFGQGTRLTVV.

This clone was detected a few times. The rearrangement links TRBV9 to TRBJ2-1; D unclear. The V and J ends lost 5 bases and 1 base respectively, with 4 bases between them. Per germline, CDR1 SGDLS and CDR2 YYNGEE. The CDR3 consists of 12 residues. Here the CDR3 DNA reads TGTGCCAGCAGTCCGTCCTACAATGAGCAGTTCTTC. Translating gives CASSPSYNEQFF.

This chain joins TRBV7-2 and TRBJ2-2, with a possible D match to TRBD2 (6 bases). The CDR3 extends over 15 amino acids. Germline V gives CDR1 SGHTA, CDR2 FQGNSA. The germline V and J ends were trimmed by 5 bases and 2 bases, with 12 bases remaining between them. The CDR3 DNA is TGTGCCAGCAGCGGCGGGACTTTAAACACCGGGGAGCTGTTTTTT. Its protein product is CASSGGTLNTGELFF. Using reference TRBV7-2 and TRBJ2-2 for the parts outside the CDR3, the full variable domain is GAGVSQSPSNKVTEKGKDVELRCDPISGHTALYWYRQSLGQGLEFLIYFQGNSAPDKSGLPSDRFSAERTGGSVSTLTIQRTQQEDSAVYLCASSGGTLNTGELFFGEGSRLTVL.

V is TRBV7-9 and J is TRBJ2-5; D gene ambiguous. CDR3 length: 12 amino acids. V dropped 2 bases and J dropped 5 bases, with 6 bases sitting between them. Germline V gene data show CDR1 as SEHNR and CDR2 as FQNEAQ (reference sequence). The CDR3: CASSLIPETQYF. The CDR3 region has the DNA TGTGCCAGCAGCTTAATTCCGGAGACCCAGTACTTC.

The V call is TRBV5-1, the J call TRBJ2-4; D possibly corresponds to TRBD2 (6 bases). The germline V and J ends were trimmed by 3 bases and 5 bases, with 12 bases remaining between them. The V gene's germline CDR1 is SGHRS and CDR2 YFSETQ. The CDR3 is made up of 14 amino acids. The CDR3 loop is CASSSGTGENIQYF. CDR3 sequence (DNA): TGCGCCAGCAGCTCGGGGACGGGAGAAAACATTCAGTACTTC.

The gene calls are TRBV19 and TRBJ1-2; D call uncertain. The CDR3 spans 16 residues. The V and J ends lost 3 bases and 0 bases respectively, with 14 bases between them. Germline lookup yields CDR1 LNHDA and CDR2 SQIVND (reference sequence). Here the CDR3 DNA reads TGTGCCAGTAGTATCCCAGGACGGACTACTAACTATGGCTACACCTTC. Its protein product is CASSIPGRTTNYGYTF.

V usage is TRBV19 and J usage is TRBJ2-1, with D possibly TRBD1 on 6 matching bases. The CDR3 covers 15 residues. The germline V and J ends were trimmed by 1 base and 5 bases, with 12 bases remaining between them. Germline loops: CDR1 LNHDA, CDR2 SQIVND (reference sequence). CDR3 residues: CASSIGDTGHNEQFF. The CDR3 region has the DNA TGTGCCAGTAGTATAGGGGACACAGGACACAATGAGCAGTTCTTC.

The chain uses TRBV10-3 and TRBJ2-7, with TRBD1 matching over 9 bases. CDR3 length: 15 residues. J gave up 3 bases and V 2 bases, and 5 bases lay outside the gene matches. CDR1 and CDR2 from the germline V gene are ENHRY and SYGVKD. CDR3 sequence reads: CAISETTGGLYEQYF. The DNA of the CDR3 is TGTGCCATCAGTGAGACGACAGGGGGACTCTACGAGCAGTACTTC.

The gene calls are TRBV19 and TRBJ1-1; D gene ambiguous. The V and J ends lost 5 bases and 4 bases respectively, with 8 bases between them. Germline V gene sequence: CDR1 LNHDA, CDR2 SQIVND (reference sequence). The CDR3 runs 12 residues. Written as DNA, the CDR3 is TGTGCCAGTAGTTGGCGGAGCACTGAAGCTTTCTTT. Translation gives CASSWRSTEAFF.

The CDR3 loop is CASSGQMSSYNSPLHF. Here the CDR3 DNA reads TGTGCCAGCTCAGGACAGATGAGCTCCTATAATTCACCCCTCCACTTT. This rearrangement joins TRBV18 to TRBJ1-6; weak D call: TRBD1 (6 bases). The CDR3 is 16 amino acids. V gave up 5 bases and J gave up 0 bases, with 11 bases separating them. Germline CDR1 is KGHSH and CDR2 is LQKENI.

The V gene is TRBV5-4, the J gene TRBJ2-5, with 10 bases fitting TRBD2. Per germline, CDR1 SGHNT and CDR2 YYREEE (reference sequence). V shed 1 base, J shed 2 bases, and the junction held 17 bases outside the gene matches. CDR3 length equals 20 residues. In nucleotides, the CDR3 is TGTGCCAGCAGCTTGTTAAAAGGGAGTATAACTAGCGGGGATCAAGAGACCCAGTACTTC. Translating it yields CASSLLKGSITSGDQETQYF.

The V call is TRBV7-6, the J call TRBJ1-2; 7 bases agree with TRBD1. The CDR3 covers 15 residues. Germline values: CDR1 SGHVS, CDR2 FNYEAQ. The V and J ends lost 1 base and 4 bases, in that order; junction bases with no gene match: 6. The CDR3 DNA is TGTGCCAGCAGCTTAGAGGCAGGGGGTGGCTATGGCTACACCTTC. It is translated as CASSLEAGGGYGYTF. Together with reference TRBV7-6 and TRBJ1-2, the CDR3 gives the full variable domain: GAGVSQSPRYKVTKRGQDVALRCDPISGHVSLYWYRQALGQGPEFLTYFNYEAQQDKSGLPNDRFSAERPEGSISTLTIQRTEQRDSAMYRCASSLEAGGGYGYTFGSGTRLTVV.